These 17 T cell receptor beta chains were sequenced from one sample in a study of cytomegalovirus exposure and HLA in healthy donors. 13 Jbeta primers and 60 Vbeta primers were used for the PCR. TCRdb's copy holds only in-frame clones and misses some; the assay was immunoSEQ multiplex PCR. The table lists some 200,000 clones, over 75% of them singletons. The material sequenced was PBMCs. The receptors come from a man between 18 and 29 years old in good health and CMV-seronegative.

Only one count was recorded for this clone. J is TRBJ2-3 and V is TRBV27; D might be TRBD1 (6 bases). Germline loops: CDR1 MNHEY, CDR2 SMNVEV (reference sequence). The CDR3 has 14 residues. V shed 6 bases and J shed 4 bases, with 14 bases lying between them. CDR3 region: CASSRDITPDTQYF. The CDR3 bases are TGTGCCAGCAGCCGGGACATAACCCCAGATACGCAGTATTTT.

Only one count was recorded for this clone. The V gene is TRBV5-5, the J gene TRBJ2-2; possibly TRBD2 for D (6 bases). Trimming took 2 bases from V and 7 from J, leaving 12 bases between them. Germline loops: CDR1 SGHKS, CDR2 YYEKEE (reference sequence). This CDR3 spans 14 amino acids. In nucleotides, the CDR3 is TGTGCCAGCAGCTTCGGGGGTTGGAGCGGGGAGCTGTTTTTT. As protein: CASSFGGWSGELFF.

The chain's CDR3 is CASSLGWTGEKLFF. CDR3 nucleotides: TGTGCCAGCAGCTTAGGGTGGACAGGGGAAAAACTGTTTTTT. V gene TRBV11-2 combines with J gene TRBJ1-4; 8 bases line up with TRBD1. Germline CDR1 is SGHAT and CDR2 is FQNNGV. V gave up 1 base and J gave up 8 bases; unmatched junction bases: 3. CDR3 length: 14 residues.

The V gene is TRBV6-5, the J gene TRBJ2-7; 9 nucleotides agree with TRBD2. V lost 8 bases and J lost 2; bases outside the gene matches: 7. The CDR3 runs 14 residues. Germline V CDR1 and CDR2: MNHEY, SVGAGI. In DNA form, the CDR3 reads TGTGCCAGCGTGGCGGGAGGGCCGCCCTACGAGCAGTACTTC. Translation: CASVAGGPPYEQYF.

The chain uses TRBV4-1 and TRBJ1-5; a possible D gene is TRBD1 (5 bases). The germline gives CDR1 MGHRA, CDR2 YSYEKL. V lost 0 bases and J lost 5, with 11 bases in between. This CDR3 is 15 amino acids long. CDR3 in DNA: TGCGCCAGCAGCCAAGAAACAGGCGAGGATCAGCCCCAGCATTTT. Protein: CASSQETGEDQPQHF.

The chain has TRBV28 and TRBJ2-3, with unresolved D. CDR1 and CDR2 (germline): MDHEN, SYDVKM. This CDR3 comprises 11 residues. V was cut by 10 bases and J by 0 bases, with 5 bases left in between. DNA for the CDR3: TGTGCCACTTCTAGCACAGATACGCAGTATTTT. It is translated as CATSSTDTQYF.

The chain joins TRBV5-1 to TRBJ2-5; D uncertain. The J call may be incorrect, as the DNA end agrees better with TRBJ2-7. CDR3 size: 11 residues. Germline V gene sequence: CDR1 SGHRS, CDR2 YFSETQ. DNA of the CDR3: TGCGCCAGCAGGGCGGAAATCGAGCAGTACTTC. This sequence encodes CASRAEIEQYF.

Points on this clone: This sample includes further DNA sequences coding for the same CDR3. This rearrangement joins TRBV5-8 to TRBJ1-1; D gene ambiguous. Germline assignment: CDR1 SGHTS and CDR2 YDEGEE. V was clipped by 0 bases and J by 2 bases, with 5 bases between them. The CDR3 covers 13 residues. CDR3 nucleotide sequence: TGTGCCAGCAGCTTGGCGGTAAACACTGAAGCTTTCTTT. This encodes CASSLAVNTEAFF.

V is TRBV5-1 and J is TRBJ1-2, with TRBD1 identical over 9 bases. The ends lost 3 bases at V and 10 bases at J; junction bases unmatched: 16. The CDR3 has 16 residues. Germline V lookup: CDR1 SGHRS, CDR2 YFSETQ. For the CDR3, the DNA is TGCGCCAGCAGCTCGCGGACAGGGGACATGTTGACGGACTACACCTTC. Protein sequence: CASSSRTGDMLTDYTF.

In its sample, this clone was seen once. The chain couples TRBV19 to TRBJ1-1; 10 bases are shared with TRBD1. The CDR3 is made up of 16 amino acids. The germline V gene encodes CDR1 LNHDA and CDR2 SQIVND (reference sequence). V shed 7 bases and J 4 bases; nucleotides not matched to a gene: 12. CDR3 sequence (DNA): TGTGCCAGTACTCCGCGCCGGGACAGGGGAGTCACTGAAGCTTTCTTT. It translates to CASTPRRDRGVTEAFF.

In this sample, this clone turned up a few times. This chain uses TRBV10-3 with TRBJ2-7; a possible D gene is TRBD2 (7 bases). CDR3 length equals 13 residues. Germline values: CDR1 ENHRY, CDR2 SYGVKD. Trimming removed 6 bases at V and 5 bases at J, with 14 bases between. CDR3 nucleotide sequence: TGTGCCATCAGGGGGGGGCTAGGGGACGAGCAGTACTTC. Its protein is CAIRGGLGDEQYF.

The genes are TRBV7-9 and TRBJ2-7; 7 bases align to TRBD1. In germline, CDR1 is SEHNR, CDR2 FQNEAQ (reference sequence). The V segment lost 5 bases and the J segment 7 bases; nucleotides outside the gene matches: 8. This CDR3 is 13 amino acids long. CDR3 protein: CASSPQTGTEQYF. The CDR3 bases are TGTGCCAGCAGCCCCCAGACAGGGACGGAGCAGTACTTC.

The gene calls are TRBV30 and TRBJ1-3; D is unclear. Germline assignment: CDR1 GTSNPN and CDR2 SVGIG (reference sequence). V was shortened by 4 bases and J by 0 bases, with 13 bases between the two germline ends. The CDR3 is made up of 15 amino acids. CDR3 region: CAWTPTISSGNTIYF. CDR3 nucleotides: TGTGCCTGGACTCCGACAATCTCCTCTGGAAACACCATATATTTT.

CDR3 DNA sequence: TGTGCTAGTGGTTTAGGCGCGGCGAATGAGCAGTTCTTC. It specifies CASGLGAANEQFF. The genes are TRBV12-5 and TRBJ2-1; D is unresolved. CDR3 length: 13 residues. Per germline, CDR1 LGHNT and CDR2 FRNRAP. V was pared by 3 bases and J by 7 bases, with 10 bases between.

The rearrangement joins TRBV29-1 to TRBJ1-4, with 8 nucleotides matching TRBD1. CDR3 length: 13 amino acids. CDR1 is SQVTM and CDR2 is ANQGSEA in the germline V gene. Trimming at V came to 8 bases and at J to 7 bases, leaving 9 bases not matched to a gene. Here the CDR3 DNA reads TGCAGCACCCAGGGGGCAGAGAGTGAAAAACTGTTTTTT. Translating gives CSTQGAESEKLFF.

V gene TRBV7-3 combines with J gene TRBJ1-1; 9 bases are a match to TRBD1. From germline, CDR1 is SGHTA and CDR2 FQGTGA. The CDR3 loop spans 16 amino acids. J lost 3 bases, V lost 5 bases, and 10 bases had no gene match. The CDR3 spells CASSLLPGQGDTEAFF. CDR3 bases: TGTGCCAGCAGCCTTCTACCGGGACAGGGCGACACTGAAGCTTTCTTT.

This clone was detected once. The chain employs TRBV19 and TRBJ2-7, with unresolved D. V was pared by 10 bases and J by 0 bases, with 10 bases between. From germline, CDR1 is LNHDA and CDR2 SQIVND (reference sequence). The CDR3 consists of 12 residues. The DNA of the CDR3 is TGTGCCACCAAATCCAGCTCCTACGAGCAGTACTTC. Its protein product is CATKSSSYEQYF.